This T cell receptor (beta chain) appears in the sequencing data of a study of blood T cell repertoires in COVID-19. In the study overall: COVID-19 samples from acute and convalescent phases originated in the United States, Italy and Spain.

Those enrolled, adults aged 18 to 89 years, came from roughly 23 US areas. TCRdb keeps only in-frame clones here, not all; method: immunoSEQ multiplex PCR. Here the sample spans fewer than 500,000 clones, roughly 87% being singletons. CDR1 is KGHSH, CDR2 LQKENI, per germline. Trimming removed 6 bases at V and 4 bases at J, with 16 bases between. This CDR3 region has 15 residues. The origin of this receptor is a woman aged 18-35 years who had recovered from COVID-19. The V gene is TRBV18, the J gene TRBJ1-5, with D possibly matching TRBD1 (5 bases). The sequenced material came from PBMCs or T cells enriched from blood (not recorded which). The CDR3 region has the DNA TGTGCCAGCTCGGCCTCGGGGGGGAGGAATCAGCCCCAGCATTTT. Translating it yields CASSASGGRNQPQHF.